What follows are 7 T cell receptor beta chains derived from one specimen sequenced in a study of blood T cells in healthy people across ages (dated by TCRdb to between 2015 and 2017). Library preparation used 5' RACE. Instrument used: Illumina HiSeq 2500. A second PCR of roughly 7 to 12 cycles was run with a J-beta primer mix and a sample-barcoded 5' primer. TCRdb redid the processing of the public reads, applying fastp at Q25 and MiXCR, and retained in-frame beta chains. Identical CDR3 proteins give one entry, which carries the most common genes and DNA. Counted in this sample were some 930,000 distinct CDR3 sequences; around 29% of them appeared once. Roughly 10% of the sample belongs to the ten largest clones. This sample was also put to use in a study of T cells of mothers and their children.

Sequencing input: blood. The receptors stem from a woman aged 40 to 50 in good health.

The V call is TRBV20-1, the J call TRBJ2-3, with 11 bases lining up with TRBD2. The germline CDR1 and CDR2 sequences are DFQATT and SNEGSKA (reference sequence). V dropped 0 bases and J dropped 9; count of bases not matched to a gene: 14. CDR3 length: 17 amino acids. CDR3 loop: CSARDEVAGGRGKTQYF. The CDR3 coding sequence is TGCAGTGCTAGAGATGAGGTAGCGGGGGGGCGAGGTAAGACGCAGTATTTT.

This clonotype was picked up a small number of times. The chain has TRBV6-5 and TRBJ1-5; 7 bases agree with TRBD1. Trimming took 5 bases from V and 2 from J; bases not matched to a gene: 6. This CDR3 is built from 15 residues. CDR1 MNHEY and CDR2 SVGAGI come from the germline V gene. The CDR3, as DNA: TGTGCCAGCAGTGACCGGGACAGCGGCAATCAGCCCCAGCATTTT. This translates into CASSDRDSGNQPQHF.

This rearrangement joins TRBV28 to TRBJ2-3, with D hard to call. In germline, CDR1 is MDHEN, CDR2 SYDVKM. The CDR3 sequence is 17 residues long. The V gene lost 5 bases and the J gene lost 0 bases, with 18 bases spanning the gap. For the CDR3, the DNA is TGTGCCAGCAGTCCCGCCCAAGTTGGAACTAGCACAGATACGCAGTATTTT. This translates into CASSPAQVGTSTDTQYF.

Turning to this clonotype: One junction end does not reproduce the germline sequence, and a read error may be involved. The V and J genes are TRBV6-2 or TRBV6-3 and TRBJ2-7, with a possible D match to TRBD2 (7 bases). CDR1 and CDR2 from the germline V gene are MNHEY and SVGEGT. The length of the CDR3 is 17 residues. CDR3 amino acids: CVSSNNRRGDTGYEQYF. The CDR3 bases are TGTGTCAGCAGCAATAATCGCCGGGGGGACACGGGCTACGAGCAGTACTTC.

This clonotype was counted only a few times. The rearrangement links TRBV20-1 to TRBJ2-5; 7 bases align to TRBD1. Trimming at V came to 2 bases and at J to 1 base, leaving 7 bases not matched to a gene. The CDR3 runs to 15 residues. Germline V gene data show CDR1 as DFQATT and CDR2 as SNEGSKA (reference sequence). In nucleotides, the CDR3 is TGCAGTGCTAGAAAGACAGGGTTAATCCAAGAGACCCAGTACTTC. This translates into CSARKTGLIQETQYF.

This clonotype is a singleton in its sample. A far larger clone is off by one base, so a read error is likely. The CDR3: CASSSLSSYEQCF. The CDR3 DNA follows: TGTGCCAGCAGCTCCCTTAGCTCCTACGAGCAGTGCTTC. The chain employs TRBV7-6 and TRBJ2-7; D is uncertain. This CDR3 is 13 amino acids long. Germline V gene data show CDR1 as SGHVS and CDR2 as FNYEAQ.

This clonotype has just a few counts. The chain joins TRBV20-1 to TRBJ2-1; either TRBD1 or TRBD2 may fit D (6 bases each). Deletions cut 1 base from V and 9 bases from J, with 16 bases between. The CDR3 spans 14 residues. The germline V gene encodes CDR1 DFQATT and CDR2 SNEGSKA (reference sequence). CDR3 sequence (DNA): TGCAGTGCTAGAGTCCCGGGGGCCGGCGCTGAGCAGTTCTTC. Translating gives CSARVPGAGAEQFF.